The TCR beta chain under discussion was sequenced for a study of T cell changes during pregnancy in multiple sclerosis. Germline CDR1 reads KGHSH; CDR2 reads LQKENI. The V end was cut by 2 bases, the J end by 8 bases, with 13 bases between. The CDR3 length is 14 residues. Some clones are missing from TCRdb's copy, which holds only in-frame ones; the method was immunoSEQ multiplex PCR. The table has 45,000 or so clones, more than 75% seen once. The source was CD8+ T cells from peripheral blood mononuclear cells, collected after pregnancy. The source of this sequence is a female donor in good health, enrolled as a control in a pregnancy study. V is TRBV18 and J is TRBJ1-3; TRBD1 might be the D (6 bases). CDR3 coding DNA: TGTGCCAGCTCACCAACGGGGGGCGAAGACACCATATATTTT. It codes for CASSPTGGEDTIYF.